A selection of T cell receptor beta chains follows, all from one sample in a study of Ad26.COV2.S vaccination and SARS-CoV-2 variants. TCRdb's table, derived via immunoSEQ multiplex PCR, lists solely in-frame clones and lacks some. This repertoire shows about 350,000 clones, about 85% found once; its top ten account for 6.4%. The sample in question was peripheral blood, obtained in a trial of Ad26.COV2.S vaccine versus placebo. These receptors came from a person between 18 and 65 years old who received the Ad26.COV2.S COVID-19 vaccine or a placebo. Both conserved end residues are part of each CDR3. The D gene is left open where the match is weak.

j_gene: TRBJ1-6
v_gene: TRBV7-9
d_gene: .
CDR3nt: TGTGCCAGCAGCTTAGAGTACTCACCCCTCCACTTT
CDR3aa: CASSLEYSPLHF

j_gene: TRBJ2-5
v_gene: TRBV7-9
d_gene: .
CDR3nt: TGTGCCAGCAGCGCGAAGACTAGGACGAGAGAGACCCAGTACTTC
CDR3aa: CASSAKTRTRETQYF

j_gene: TRBJ2-7
v_gene: TRBV30
d_gene: TRBD1
CDR3nt: TGTGCCTGGAGTGTACGACCCCCCGGGACAGGTTCCTACGAGCAGTACTTC
CDR3aa: CAWSVRPPGTGSYEQYF

j_gene: TRBJ2-7
v_gene: TRBV6-4
d_gene: .
CDR3nt: TGTGCCAGCAGCGCCGCACAAGGCTACGAGCAGTACTTC
CDR3aa: CASSAAQGYEQYF

j_gene: TRBJ1-4
v_gene: TRBV6-2/TRBV6-3
d_gene: TRBD1
CDR3nt: TGTGCCAGCAGCCTTGGACAGGGGAAAGATTTGTGGACTAATGAAAAACTGTTTTTT
CDR3aa: CASSLGQGKDLWTNEKLFF

j_gene: TRBJ1-5
v_gene: TRBV15
d_gene: .
CDR3nt: TGTGCCACCAGCAGAGATAAGGTACTCGGTCAGCCCCAGCATTTT
CDR3aa: CATSRDKVLGQPQHF

j_gene: TRBJ2-7
v_gene: TRBV5-1
d_gene: .
CDR3nt: TGCGCCAGCAGCTTGGGCAGGGCCCCCTACGAGCAGTACTTC
CDR3aa: CASSLGRAPYEQYF

j_gene: TRBJ2-7
v_gene: TRBV7-2
d_gene: .
CDR3nt: TGTGCCAGCAGCTCCCAGGCGGGAAGCTCCTACGAGCAGTACTTC
CDR3aa: CASSSQAGSSYEQYF

j_gene: TRBJ2-7
v_gene: TRBV4-2
d_gene: TRBD2
CDR3nt: TGTGCCAGCTCTAGGCTAGCGGCCTCTACTTCCTACGAGCAGTACTTC
CDR3aa: CASSRLAASTSYEQYF

j_gene: TRBJ2-2
v_gene: TRBV7-3
d_gene: .
CDR3nt: TGTGCCAGCAGGAAGGGGGGAATGAACACCGGGGAGCTGTTTTTT
CDR3aa: CASRKGGMNTGELFF